These 20 T cell receptor beta chains share one sample of origin, sequenced in a study of technical replicates of blood from several donors (dated by TCRdb to between 2016 and 2019). The method was the immunoSEQ multiplex PCR assay. TCRdb took over this immuneACCESS table, retaining in-frame rearrangements with V and J assigned. Such tables are incomplete; in checked studies, under half of the missing clones stem from an unresolved V gene, and the remainder is unexplained. The sample yields under 90,000 clones; 90% to 95% were counted once. The ten largest clones represent roughly 0.23% of the sample. The sequenced sample was T cells isolated from PBMCs. Source of these receptors: a human donor in good health.

Turning to this clone: Other DNA variants within this sample encode the same CDR3. V gene TRBV19 combines with J gene TRBJ2-7; perhaps TRBD2 as D (5 bases). Germline CDR1 reads LNHDA; CDR2 reads SQIVND (reference sequence). Trimming left V 3 bases short and J 1 base short, with 10 bases between. CDR3 length equals 14 residues. In DNA, the CDR3 is TGTGCCAGTAGTATGTCTCCGGGATCCTACGAGCAGTACTTC. It is translated as CASSMSPGSYEQYF.

V usage is TRBV5-4 and J usage is TRBJ1-2; D remains ambiguous. Germline V gene sequence: CDR1 SGHNT, CDR2 YYREEE (reference sequence). V lost 7 bases to trimming and J lost 0 bases, with 16 bases between them. The CDR3 covers 15 residues. The CDR3 nucleotides read TGTGCCAGCTGGGAGGGTCAGCATGCTAACTATGGCTACACCTTC. It translates to CASWEGQHANYGYTF.

V usage is TRBV29-1 and J usage is TRBJ2-5; TRBD2 aligns across 8 bases. After removal of 2 bases from V and 5 bases from J, the junction contained 7 bases not matched to a gene. The CDR3 spans 14 residues. Germline values: CDR1 SQVTM, CDR2 ANQGSEA. DNA for the CDR3: TGCAGCGTTGAATGGATTAGCGGGGTGGAGACCCAGTACTTC. Residues: CSVEWISGVETQYF.

The rearrangement links TRBV6-6 to TRBJ2-7; D is undetermined. V lost 2 bases, J lost 6 bases, and 11 bases lay in between. The CDR3 covers 13 residues. Germline V gene data show CDR1 as MNHNY and CDR2 as SVGAGI (reference sequence). CDR3 loop: CASSYLPSGEQYF. The CDR3 nucleotides read TGTGCCAGCAGTTACCTCCCCTCGGGCGAGCAGTACTTC.

The CDR3 coding sequence is TGTGCCTGGACCACATCCGGGACAGGGAGGTCTGGGGCCAACGTCCTGACTTTC. Protein sequence: CAWTTSGTGRSGANVLTF. This rearrangement joins TRBV30 to TRBJ2-6; TRBD1 aligns across 9 bases. The germline V gene has CDR1 GTSNPN and CDR2 SVGIG (reference sequence). Germline trimming cut 4 bases from V and 1 base from J; bases unmatched to any gene: 11. CDR3 length: 18 amino acids. Together with reference TRBV30 and TRBJ2-6, the CDR3 gives the full variable domain: SQTIHQWPATLVQPVGSPLSLECTVEGTSNPNLYWYRQAAGRGLQLLFYSVGIGQISSEVPQNLSASRPQDRQFILSSKKLLLSDSGFYLCAWTTSGTGRSGANVLTFGAGSRLTVL.

The chain is built from TRBV15 and TRBJ2-2, with TRBD1 matching 8 bases. The CDR3 contains 16 residues. V lost 5 bases, J lost 3 bases, and 8 bases stayed unmatched. Germline CDR1 LNHNV, CDR2 YYDKDF (reference sequence). The CDR3 protein is CATSGSRGLDTGELFF. The CDR3 DNA reads TGTGCCACCAGCGGATCCAGGGGGCTTGACACCGGGGAGCTGTTTTTT.

The rearrangement uses TRBV28 and TRBJ2-7; 13 nucleotides line up with TRBD2. Germline V gives CDR1 MDHEN, CDR2 SYDVKM. Trimming at V came to 7 bases and at J to 6 bases, leaving 9 bases not matched to a gene. CDR3 length: 15 amino acids. DNA of the CDR3: TGTGCCAGCATCGGACTAGCGGGAGCAGGAGGCGAGCAGTACTTC. Residues: CASIGLAGAGGEQYF.

The chain combines TRBV7-8 with TRBJ2-1; 9 nucleotides line up with TRBD2. The CDR3 is 17 amino acids. Germline lookup yields CDR1 SGHVS and CDR2 FQNEAQ. With V trimmed by 6 bases and J by 4 bases, 13 bases remained unmatched. CDR3 bases: TGTGCCAGCAGTCCAAGGTTAGCGGGGGCCACGTACAATGAGCAGTTCTTC. This encodes CASSPRLAGATYNEQFF.

The rearrangement uses TRBV5-1 and TRBJ2-3; 8 bases fit TRBD1. Looked up from germline, CDR1 is SGHRS and CDR2 is YFSETQ. V shed 0 bases, J shed 1 base, and the junction held 4 bases outside the gene matches. This CDR3 comprises 16 residues. CDR3: CASSLVGQGRTDTQYF. DNA for the CDR3: TGCGCCAGCAGCTTGGTTGGACAGGGCCGCACAGATACGCAGTATTTT.

The CDR3 here is CASTPRTANTDTQYF. The CDR3 coding sequence is TGTGCCAGCACGCCCCGGACAGCGAACACAGATACGCAGTATTTT. The gene calls are TRBV11-3 and TRBJ2-3; TRBD1 might be the D (6 bases). The V end lost 7 bases, the J end lost 2 bases, and 16 bases lay between the germline ends. The germline gives CDR1 SGHNT, CDR2 YENEEA. The CDR3 sequence is 15 residues long.

The rearrangement joins TRBV7-8 to TRBJ1-5; tentatively, D is TRBD1 (6 bases). The V gene's germline CDR1 is SGHVS and CDR2 FQNEAQ. Trimming took off 3 bases at V and 10 bases at J, with 16 bases between the two ends. The CDR3 length is 14 residues. CDR3 sequence: CASSFMSGDRPQHF. CDR3 coding DNA: TGTGCCAGCAGCTTTATGTCAGGGGACCGACCCCAGCATTTT. The whole variable domain, filled in from reference TRBV7-8 and TRBJ1-5, reads GAGVSQSPRYKVAKRGQDVALRCDPISGHVSLFWYQQALGQGPEFLTYFQNEAQLDKSGLPSDRFFAERPEGSVSTLKIQRTQQEDSAVYLCASSFMSGDRPQHFGDGTRLSIL.

The gene calls are TRBV4-2 and TRBJ1-4; the D gene is possibly TRBD1 (5 bases). This CDR3 has 14 amino acids. V shed 0 bases and J shed 6 bases, with 8 bases lying between them. Germline V gene lookup returns CDR1 LGHNA and CDR2 YNFKEQ. In nucleotides, the CDR3 is TGTGCCAGCAGCCAAGATCGGGGGGATGAAAAACTGTTTTTT. It is translated as CASSQDRGDEKLFF.

The rearrangement uses TRBV20-1 and TRBJ2-5; unclear D gene. This CDR3 has 11 residues. CDR1 is DFQATT, CDR2 SNEGSKA, per germline (reference sequence). V was cut by 3 bases and J by 2 bases, with 4 bases left in between. The CDR3 loop is CSASEQETQYF. The CDR3 region has the DNA TGCAGTGCTAGCGAGCAAGAGACCCAGTACTTC.

CDR3 residues: CASSKLAGLVNEQFF. DNA for the CDR3: TGTGCCAGCAGTAAACTAGCGGGACTTGTCAATGAGCAGTTCTTC. The chain recombines TRBV2 with TRBJ2-1, with TRBD2 matching over 10 bases. V lost 5 bases and J lost 6; bases outside the gene matches: 7. The CDR3 sequence is 15 residues long. Germline V CDR1 and CDR2: SNHLY, FYNNEI. The full variable domain, its missing parts supplied by reference TRBV2 and TRBJ2-1, is EPEVTQTPSHQVTQMGQEVILRCVPISNHLYFYWYRQILGQKVEFLVSFYNNEISEKSEIFDDQFSVERPDGSNFTLKIRSTKLEDSAMYFCASSKLAGLVNEQFFGPGTRLTVL.

The chain employs TRBV6-1 and TRBJ2-2, with 8 bases aligning to TRBD1. CDR1 is MNHNS and CDR2 is SASEGT in the germline V gene. Trimming at V came to 2 bases and at J to 5 bases, leaving 10 bases not matched to a gene. The CDR3 consists of 17 residues. The CDR3 bases are TGTGCCAGCAGTGAACTATGGACAGGGTATGAGACCGGGGAGCTGTTTTTT. It translates to CASSELWTGYETGELFF.

V and J are TRBV14 and TRBJ2-1, with 7 positions matching TRBD2. V dropped 1 base and J dropped 7; count of bases not matched to a gene: 7. The CDR3 runs 15 residues. Per the germline V gene, CDR1 is SGHDN and CDR2 is FVKESK. CDR3 bases: TGTGCCAGCAGCCAAGCTGGCGGGAGAGGGAATGAGCAGTTCTTC. Protein: CASSQAGGRGNEQFF.

The chain uses TRBV5-4 and TRBJ2-3; 10 bases are a match to TRBD2. Trimming removed 4 bases from V and 3 bases from J; junction bases left unmatched: 8. The CDR3 contains 16 residues. Germline-derived CDR1 and CDR2 are SGHNT and YYREEE (reference sequence). The CDR3 spells CASSPPAGGLTDTQYF. The DNA of the CDR3 is TGTGCCAGCAGCCCCCCAGCGGGGGGGCTGACAGATACGCAGTATTTT.

This clone has a single count. This sequence joins TRBV28 and TRBJ2-3; 9 bases fit TRBD1. Unmatched junction bases numbered 3, after V lost 2 bases and J lost 3 bases. CDR3 length equals 15 residues. Germline V gene lookup returns CDR1 MDHEN and CDR2 SYDVKM. The CDR3 loop reads CASSLVQGATDTQYF. DNA of the CDR3: TGTGCCAGCAGTTTAGTACAGGGGGCGACAGATACGCAGTATTTT. The variable domain in full, with the rest retrieved from reference TRBV28 and TRBJ2-3, is DVKVTQSSRYLVKRTGEKVFLECVQDMDHENMFWYRQDPGLGLRLIYFSYDVKMKEKGDIPEGYSVSREKKERFSLILESASTNQTSMYLCASSLVQGATDTQYFGPGTRLTVL.

The chain combines TRBV4-1 with TRBJ2-5, with D possibly matching TRBD1 (5 bases). CDR3 length equals 16 residues. V lost 1 base and J lost 2, with 14 bases in between. Germline CDR1 MGHRA, CDR2 YSYEKL. In nucleotides, the CDR3 is TGCGCCAGCAGCCAAGGGCTGTCGACAGCTCAAGAGACCCAGTACTTC. It codes for CASSQGLSTAQETQYF.

The genes are TRBV28 and TRBJ1-1; TRBD1 agrees at 9 bases. V lost 6 bases, J lost 12 bases, and 8 bases stayed unmatched. Germline assignment: CDR1 MDHEN and CDR2 SYDVKM. The CDR3 has 12 residues. The DNA for the CDR3 is TGTGCCAGCAGGATACAGGGGGCTGTGTCTTTCTTT. Translating it yields CASRIQGAVSFF.